The 23 T cell receptor beta chains listed next were all sequenced from one sample in a study of a mutant IDH1 vaccine in newly diagnosed glioma. Regarding time point: week 23, last vaccination. Vaccine doses each comprised 300 ug of mutant IDH1 20-mer peptide, with topical imiquimod. TCRdb keeps only in-frame clones here, not all; method: immunoSEQ multiplex PCR. Of around 78,000 clones listed, almost 85% were seen once; the top ten hold approximately 2.3%. These TCRs' antigens remain unknown. Source: PBMCs, taken from a glioma patient whose treatment included an IDH1 peptide vaccine. The receptors stem from a young man with glioma. Some clones in this sample may be carry-over from other donors' samples.

The CDR3 region is CASSLVGVSMNTEAFF. CDR3 coding DNA: TGTGCCAGCAGCTTGGTGGGGGTTTCTATGAACACTGAAGCTTTCTTT. This chain joins TRBV5-6 and TRBJ1-1; D may be TRBD1 (5 bases). There are 16 residues in the CDR3. The ends were cut back, 0 bases at V and 0 bases at J, with 12 bases in the middle. Germline-derived CDR1 and CDR2 are SGHDT and YYEEEE.

V and J are TRBV6-5 and TRBJ1-3; D unresolved. The CDR3 runs 12 residues. Trimming removed 8 bases from V and 1 base from J, with 6 bases in between. The germline CDR1 and CDR2 sequences are MNHEY and SVGAGI. The CDR3 protein is CASLGSGNTIYF. CDR3 nucleotide sequence: TGTGCCAGCCTAGGATCTGGAAACACCATATATTTT.

This clone showed up just once. This chain uses TRBV5-4 with TRBJ2-5, with D perhaps TRBD1 (7 bases). With the DNA end fitting TRBJ2-7 better, the J assignment may be wrong. CDR3 length equals 15 residues. From germline, CDR1 is SGHNT and CDR2 YYREEE (reference sequence). CDR3 sequence reads: CASSLGGRGDYEQYF. The CDR3, as DNA: TGTGCCAGCAGCTTGGGCGGCAGGGGGGACTACGAGCAGTACTTC.

The chain couples TRBV28 to TRBJ2-2; 7 bases are a match to TRBD1. CDR3 size: 14 residues. V lost 6 bases, J lost 7 bases, and 8 bases stayed unmatched. Germline V gives CDR1 MDHEN, CDR2 SYDVKM. The CDR3 region is CASRSGTVNGELFF. The CDR3 DNA sequence: TGTGCCAGCAGGTCCGGGACAGTAAACGGGGAGCTGTTTTTT.

The chain couples TRBV6-5 to TRBJ2-1, with D perhaps matching TRBD2 (5 bases). Trimming cost V 2 bases and J 0 bases, with 11 bases left between them. Germline-derived CDR1 and CDR2 are MNHEY and SVGAGI. This CDR3 has 16 amino acids. DNA of the CDR3: TGTGCCAGCAGTTACGAAGGGAGTAGCTCCTACAATGAGCAGTTCTTC. Residues: CASSYEGSSSYNEQFF.

The chain is built from TRBV10-1 and TRBJ1-5; D remains ambiguous. V was shortened by 10 bases and J by 2 bases, with 6 bases between the two germline ends. Looked up from germline, CDR1 is WNHNN and CDR2 is SYGVQD (reference sequence). The CDR3 runs 11 residues. CDR3 bases: TGCGCCATCGGTGGCAATCAGCCCCAGCATTTT. It codes for CAIGGNQPQHF.

The rearrangement links TRBV7-8 to TRBJ1-3; D remains unclear. The CDR3 loop spans 15 amino acids. Germline CDR1 SGHVS, CDR2 FQNEAQ. The germline V and J ends were trimmed by 1 base and 3 bases, with 10 bases remaining between them. The DNA for the CDR3 is TGTGCCAGCAGCTTAGAGGGTGCTGGTGGAAACACCATATATTTT. Residues: CASSLEGAGGNTIYF. The variable domain in full, with the rest retrieved from reference TRBV7-8 and TRBJ1-3, is GAGVSQSPRYKVAKRGQDVALRCDPISGHVSLFWYQQALGQGPEFLTYFQNEAQLDKSGLPSDRFFAERPEGSVSTLKIQRTQQEDSAVYLCASSLEGAGGNTIYFGEGSWLTVV.

This rearrangement joins TRBV7-2 to TRBJ2-5; possible D gene TRBD2, 5 bases. CDR3 length: 13 amino acids. Germline-derived CDR1 and CDR2 are SGHTA and FQGNSA. Trimming cost V 3 bases and J 7 bases, with 12 bases left between them. CDR3 residues: CASSLVDAGTQYF. As DNA, the CDR3 is TGTGCCAGCAGCTTGGTAGACGCGGGGACCCAGTACTTC. The full variable domain, in which reference TRBV7-2 and TRBJ2-5 provide the parts outside the CDR3, is GAGVSQSPSNKVTEKGKDVELRCDPISGHTALYWYRQSLGQGLEFLIYFQGNSAPDKSGLPSDRFSAERTGGSVSTLTIQRTQQEDSAVYLCASSLVDAGTQYFGPGTRLLVL.

This chain connects TRBV19 to TRBJ1-5, with D tentatively TRBD1 (5 bases). The CDR3 runs to 13 residues. Germline CDR1 LNHDA, CDR2 SQIVND (reference sequence). V was shortened by 5 bases and J by 2 bases, with 7 bases between the two germline ends. The CDR3 region is CASSPRGNQPQHF. In DNA form, the CDR3 reads TGTGCCAGTAGTCCCAGGGGCAATCAGCCCCAGCATTTT.

The V gene is TRBV9, the J gene TRBJ2-5; TRBD2 is a possible D gene (6 bases). The V end lost 3 bases, the J end lost 4 bases, and 16 bases lay between the germline ends. The CDR3 extends over 15 amino acids. Germline CDR1 and CDR2: SGDLS and YYNGEE. The CDR3 reads CASSGGTLDLETQYF. The CDR3 DNA reads as TGTGCCAGCAGCGGCGGGACTCTAGATCTAGAGACCCAGTACTTC.

V gene TRBV25-1 combines with J gene TRBJ1-1; D gene uncertain. Germline V gives CDR1 MGHDK, CDR2 SYGVNS. V was cut by 1 base and J by 3 bases, with 6 bases left in between. The CDR3 runs to 13 residues. CDR3 amino acids: CASSEWVYTEAFF. The CDR3 region has the DNA TGTGCCAGCAGTGAATGGGTGTACACTGAAGCTTTCTTT. Full variable domain (missing parts from reference TRBV25-1 and TRBJ1-1): EADIYQTPRYLVIGTGKKITLECSQTMGHDKMYWYQQDPGMELHLIHYSYGVNSTEKGDLSSESTVSRIRTEHFPLTLESARPSHTSQYLCASSEWVYTEAFFGQGTRLTVV.

The chain recombines TRBV2 with TRBJ2-1, with 8 positions matching TRBD2. Germline V gene data show CDR1 as SNHLY and CDR2 as FYNNEI. The junction had 13 bases not matched to a gene; V was cut back by 7 bases and J by 8 bases. The CDR3 sequence is 15 residues long. The CDR3 sequence: CASTTAGGPGYEQFF. In DNA form, the CDR3 reads TGTGCCAGCACCACGGCGGGGGGACCCGGGTATGAGCAGTTCTTC.

This chain joins TRBV5-4 and TRBJ2-7; D remains unclear. Germline V gene data show CDR1 as SGHNT and CDR2 as YYREEE (reference sequence). Trimming removed 3 bases from V and 2 bases from J, with 15 bases in between. CDR3 size: 15 residues. The CDR3 nucleotides are TGTGCCAGCAGCTCCCTGGGGATAACACCCTACGAGCAGTACTTC. This sequence encodes CASSSLGITPYEQYF.

The CDR3 sequence is CASSEWGYGNQPQHF. The CDR3 DNA sequence: TGTGCCAGCAGTGAATGGGGCTACGGCAATCAGCCCCAGCATTTT. This chain links TRBV6-1 with TRBJ1-5, with a possible D match to TRBD1 (5 bases). This CDR3 is 15 amino acids long. The V gene's germline CDR1 is MNHNS and CDR2 SASEGT. V shed 2 bases and J shed 2 bases, with 10 bases lying between them.

The chain recombines TRBV9 with TRBJ2-1; D is tentatively TRBD1 or TRBD2 (7 bases each). Germline values: CDR1 SGDLS, CDR2 YYNGEE. V was clipped by 1 base and J by 8 bases, with 16 bases between them. There are 15 residues in the CDR3. This CDR3 is CASSVWEGAKDEQFF. The DNA for the CDR3 is TGTGCCAGCAGCGTATGGGAGGGGGCGAAGGATGAGCAGTTCTTC.

This clone has only one observation. The chain employs TRBV7-9 and TRBJ1-1, with D hard to call. In germline, CDR1 is SEHNR, CDR2 FQNEAQ (reference sequence). This CDR3 spans 11 amino acids. Trimming took 1 base from V and 7 from J, leaving 4 bases between them. The CDR3: CASSLGNEAFF. The CDR3, as DNA: TGTGCCAGCAGCTTAGGAAATGAAGCTTTCTTT.

This rearrangement joins TRBV9 to TRBJ2-7; possible D gene TRBD1, 5 bases. Germline V gene data show CDR1 as SGDLS and CDR2 as YYNGEE. The CDR3 sequence is 14 residues long. The V and J ends lost 4 bases and 0 bases respectively, with 11 bases between them. CDR3 region: CASSRGGSSYEQYF. Here the CDR3 DNA reads TGTGCCAGCAGCAGGGGCGGTAGCTCCTACGAGCAGTACTTC.

V is TRBV28 and J is TRBJ2-7; D gene ambiguous. This CDR3 has 12 amino acids. The V and J ends lost 5 bases and 3 bases respectively, with 8 bases between them. Germline assignment: CDR1 MDHEN and CDR2 SYDVKM. CDR3 amino acids: CASSRSGYEQYF. The CDR3 bases are TGTGCCAGCAGTCGGTCGGGCTACGAGCAGTACTTC. Together with reference TRBV28 and TRBJ2-7, the CDR3 gives the full variable domain: DVKVTQSSRYLVKRTGEKVFLECVQDMDHENMFWYRQDPGLGLRLIYFSYDVKMKEKGDIPEGYSVSREKKERFSLILESASTNQTSMYLCASSRSGYEQYFGPGTRLTVT.

This sequence joins TRBV5-1 and TRBJ2-5; maybe TRBD1 (5 bases). This CDR3 is 14 amino acids long. The V gene's germline CDR1 is SGHRS and CDR2 YFSETQ. The ends were cut back, 0 bases at V and 2 bases at J, with 8 bases in the middle. The CDR3 nucleotides read TGCGCCAGCAGCTTGGAGGGGAAACAAGAGACCCAGTACTTC. Amino acid sequence: CASSLEGKQETQYF. The complete variable domain, with remaining parts taken from reference TRBV5-1 and TRBJ2-5, reads KAGVTQTPRYLIKTRGQQVTLSCSPISGHRSVSWYQQTPGQGLQFLFEYFSETQRNKGNFPGRFSGRQFSNSRSEMNVSTLELGDSALYLCASSLEGKQETQYFGPGTRLLVL.

The V call is TRBV20-1, the J call TRBJ1-3, with D unresolved. The V end lost 1 base, the J end lost 6 bases, and 4 bases lay between the germline ends. In germline, CDR1 is DFQATT, CDR2 SNEGSKA (reference sequence). This CDR3 contains 11 residues. As DNA, the CDR3 is TGCAGTGCTAGAGGAGTAAACACCATATATTTT. It yields the protein CSARGVNTIYF.

This chain uses TRBV5-4 with TRBJ2-5; 9 bases fit TRBD2. This CDR3 region has 16 residues. The germline CDR1 and CDR2 sequences are SGHNT and YYREEE (reference sequence). After removal of 4 bases from V and 1 base from J, the junction contained 8 bases not matched to a gene. DNA of the CDR3: TGTGCCAGCAGCCCCCAGCGGGGGGCTCTCCAAGAGACCCAGTACTTC. As protein: CASSPQRGALQETQYF.

V usage is TRBV19 and J usage is TRBJ1-2; no definite D call. V lost 10 bases and J lost 0, with 12 bases in between. Germline V gene lookup returns CDR1 LNHDA and CDR2 SQIVND (reference sequence). This CDR3 has 13 residues. The CDR3 sequence: CATTNRSNYGYTF. CDR3 nucleotide sequence: TGTGCCACCACCAACAGATCTAACTATGGCTACACCTTC. Full variable domain (missing parts from reference TRBV19 and TRBJ1-2): DGGITQSPKYLFRKEGQNVTLSCEQNLNHDAMYWYRQDPGQGLRLIYYSQIVNDFQKGDIAEGYSVSREKKESFPLTVTSAQKNPTAFYLCATTNRSNYGYTFGSGTRLTVV.

This clone showed up just a few times. The V gene is TRBV6-5, the J gene TRBJ1-1; 8 nucleotides agree with TRBD1. Germline CDR1 is MNHEY and CDR2 is SVGAGI. Trimming cost V 6 bases and J 1 base; bases outside gene matches: 7. The CDR3 is 15 amino acids. The CDR3 nucleotides read TGTGCCAGCAGCCGAACTGGACAGGGGAACACTGAAGCTTTCTTT. This codes for CASSRTGQGNTEAFF.